The rows below give T cell receptor beta chains drawn from one sample of a study of identical twins. TCRdb redid the calling of the 5' RACE reads with MiXCR, one entry per CDR3 protein. The sample gives approximately 620,000 distinct CDR3 sequences, under 9% of which show up once; 0.98% is in the top ten. These data were also reused for a study on yellow fever vaccine responses in identical twins.

Sequencing was carried out using PBMCs. These receptors were taken from a woman between 18 and 29 years old in good health. CDR3s include the opening cysteine and the closing phenylalanine or tryptophan. A D gene is named only where the DNA matches it firmly. Rows give clone size only sometimes, using once, few, many, or a class for an expanded clone.

d_gene	v_gene	abundance	j_gene	CDR3aa	CDR3nt
-	TRBV7-9	few	TRBJ2-3	CASSYLSGSTDTQYF	TGTGCCAGCAGCTACCTTTCCGGGAGCACAGATACGCAGTATTTT
-	TRBV29-1	-	TRBJ2-5	CSVRGDRAETQYF	TGCAGCGTTCGCGGGGACCGGGCGGAGACCCAGTACTTC
TRBD1	TRBV7-8	-	TRBJ1-1	CASSPRDRGRTEAFF	TGTGCCAGCAGTCCACGGGACAGGGGAAGGACTGAAGCTTTCTTT
-	TRBV12-3/TRBV12-4	many	TRBJ1-3	CASSSGTTGNTIYF	TGTGCCAGCAGTAGTGGGACAACTGGAAACACCATATATTTT
-	TRBV5-1	-	TRBJ2-5	CASKPAGVETQYF	TGCGCCAGCAAACCCGCAGGGGTAGAGACCCAGTACTTC
-	TRBV3-1	-	TRBJ2-7	CASSSLLSYEQYF	TGTGCCAGCAGTTCTCTATTGAGCTACGAGCAGTACTTC
TRBD1	TRBV10-3	many	TRBJ2-2	CAIRNRGQDTGELFF	TGTGCCATCAGAAACAGGGGGCAGGACACCGGGGAGCTGTTTTTT
-	TRBV9	many	TRBJ2-6	CASSVSSGANVLTF	TGTGCCAGCAGCGTGAGCTCTGGGGCCAACGTCCTGACTTTC
TRBD2	TRBV6-1	-	TRBJ2-1	CASSTPGTSLNNEQFF	TGTGCCAGCAGTACCCCCGGGACTAGTCTTAACAATGAGCAGTTCTTC
-	TRBV7-2	-	TRBJ2-3	CASGPTDTQYF	TGTGCCAGCGGCCCTACGGATACGCAGTATTTT
-	TRBV19	-	TRBJ1-2	CASSMGGGDYGYTF	TGTGCCAGTAGTATGGGGGGCGGCGACTATGGCTACACCTTC
TRBD2	TRBV7-2	few	TRBJ2-1	CASSLAGSGRARNEQFF	TGTGCCAGCAGCTTAGCCGGTAGCGGGAGGGCCAGGAATGAGCAGTTCTTC
-	TRBV3-1	few	TRBJ2-2	CASRGAELFF	TGTGCCAGCAGGGGAGCGGAGCTGTTTTTT
-	TRBV3-1	-	TRBJ2-3	CASSRTSNTDTQYF	TGTGCCAGCAGCCGGACGAGCAACACAGATACGCAGTATTTT
-	TRBV9	many	TRBJ2-2	CASSPNQATGELFF	TGTGCCAGCAGCCCAAACCAGGCCACCGGGGAGCTGTTTTTT
TRBD2	TRBV9	many	TRBJ2-1	CASTPGGSYNEQFF	TGTGCCAGCACCCCGGGGGGATCCTACAATGAGCAGTTCTTC
-	TRBV6-6	many	TRBJ1-6	CASRILDSPLHF	TGTGCCAGCAGAATCCTGGATTCACCCCTCCACTTT
-	TRBV7-2	-	TRBJ2-7	CASSLADKQYF	TGTGCCAGCAGCTTAGCGGACAAGCAGTACTTC
-	TRBV5-5	-	TRBJ1-4	CASSGGASSGEKLFF	TGTGCCAGCAGCGGTGGGGCCTCCTCGGGCGAAAAACTGTTTTTT
TRBD2	TRBV20-1	many	TRBJ2-3	CSAILADLTDTQYF	TGCAGTGCCATCCTAGCGGACCTCACAGATACGCAGTATTTT
-	TRBV18	few	TRBJ2-4	CASSPEQLAKNIQYF	TGTGCCAGCTCACCAGAACAGTTGGCCAAAAACATTCAGTACTTC
-	TRBV11-2	-	TRBJ2-1	CASRQNPGTAYSEQFF	TGTGCCAGCAGACAGAATCCCGGGACGGCCTATTCTGAGCAGTTCTTC
-	TRBV15	few	TRBJ1-5	CATSATGAPNQPQHF	TGTGCCACCAGCGCGACGGGGGCCCCCAATCAGCCCCAGCATTTT
-	TRBV20-1	few	TRBJ2-5	CSARDRRGIRQETQYF	TGCAGTGCTAGAGATCGGAGGGGAATAAGGCAAGAGACCCAGTACTTC
TRBD1	TRBV5-1	-	TRBJ1-5	CASSTGQENQPQHF	TGCGCCAGCAGCACCGGACAGGAGAATCAGCCCCAGCATTTT
TRBD1	TRBV20-1	many	TRBJ1-2	CSAGTGPTYGYTF	TGCAGTGCTGGGACAGGACCCACCTATGGCTACACCTTC
TRBD1	TRBV5-1	many	TRBJ1-4	CASSTGQETTNEKLFF	TGCGCCAGCAGCACGGGACAGGAGACAACTAATGAAAAACTGTTTTTT
TRBD2	TRBV20-1	-	TRBJ2-1	CSAGAGVTYNEQFF	TGCAGTGCTGGAGCGGGAGTTACCTACAATGAGCAGTTCTTC
-	TRBV24-1	few	TRBJ2-7	CATSDLSVQGFYF	TGTGCCACCAGTGATTTATCGGTGCAGGGTTTTTACTTC
-	TRBV6-4	few	TRBJ2-5	CASSEVVRGLFETQYF	TGTGCCAGCAGTGAAGTGGTGCGGGGGCTTTTTGAGACCCAGTACTTC
-	TRBV27	-	TRBJ2-7	CASGSRDLVSYEQYF	TGTGCCAGCGGTAGCAGGGACCTCGTCTCCTACGAGCAGTACTTC
-	TRBV27	-	TRBJ2-3	CASNARFGTDTQYF	TGTGCCAGCAACGCAAGATTCGGCACAGATACGCAGTATTTT
-	TRBV10-3	few	TRBJ2-3	CAISRTESTDTQYF	TGTGCCATCAGTCGGACAGAGAGCACAGATACGCAGTATTTT
-	TRBV10-3	-	TRBJ2-1	CAITGALEGGQFF	TGTGCCATCACGGGGGCGCTAGAAGGTGGGCAGTTCTTC
-	TRBV6-1	-	TRBJ2-1	CASSLDRRLTYNEQFF	TGTGCCAGCAGTCTTGACAGGCGACTAACCTACAATGAGCAGTTCTTC
-	TRBV4-3	few	TRBJ1-1	CASSQSGIGNTEALF	TGCGCCAGCAGCCAATCAGGGATCGGGAACACTGAAGCTCTCTTT
TRBD1	TRBV7-9	-	TRBJ2-1	CAVIGGQGMIDEQFF	TGTGCCGTCATAGGAGGACAGGGGATGATAGATGAGCAGTTCTTC
TRBD2	TRBV5-1	few	TRBJ2-1	CASSALADPLDEQFF	TGCGCCAGCAGCGCCCTAGCGGACCCTTTGGATGAGCAGTTCTTC
-	TRBV20-1	-	TRBJ2-7	CSARDPGVDYEQYF	TGCAGTGCTAGAGATCCGGGAGTAGACTACGAGCAGTACTTC
TRBD2	TRBV6-5	-	TRBJ2-1	CASSYQFSGLADEQFF	TGTGCCAGCAGTTACCAATTCTCCGGACTAGCGGATGAGCAGTTCTTC
TRBD1	TRBV29-1	-	TRBJ2-3	CSVNTGAGTDTQYF	TGCAGCGTCAACACAGGGGCGGGCACAGATACGCAGTATTTT